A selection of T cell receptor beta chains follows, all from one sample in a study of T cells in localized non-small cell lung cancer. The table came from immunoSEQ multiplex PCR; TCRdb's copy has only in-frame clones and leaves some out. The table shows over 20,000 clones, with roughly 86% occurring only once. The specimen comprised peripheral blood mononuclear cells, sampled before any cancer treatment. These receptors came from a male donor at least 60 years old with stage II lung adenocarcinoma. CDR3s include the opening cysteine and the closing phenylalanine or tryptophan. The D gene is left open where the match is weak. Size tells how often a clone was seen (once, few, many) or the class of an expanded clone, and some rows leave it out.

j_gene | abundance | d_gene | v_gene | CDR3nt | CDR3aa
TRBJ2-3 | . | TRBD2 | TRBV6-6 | TGTGCCAGCAGTCCCGGACTAGAGGCAGATACGCAGTATTTT | CASSPGLEADTQYF
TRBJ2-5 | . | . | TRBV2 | TGTGCCAGCTCAGGGATAGAGACCCAGTACTTC | CASSGIETQYF
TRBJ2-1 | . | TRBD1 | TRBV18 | TGTGCCAGCTCAGCGGGACAGGGGATTTCCTACAATGAGCAGTTCTTC | CASSAGQGISYNEQFF
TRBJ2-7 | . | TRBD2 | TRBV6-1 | TGTGCCAGCATTGGGCTAGCGGGGGGTCGGCAGTACTTC | CASIGLAGGRQYF
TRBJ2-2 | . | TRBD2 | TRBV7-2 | TGTGCCACCAGGACTAGCGGGAACACCGGGGAGCTGTTTTTT | CATRTSGNTGELFF
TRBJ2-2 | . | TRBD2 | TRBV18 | TGTGCCAGCTCACCAGTCCGTACTAGCGGGAACACCGGGGAGCTGTTTTTT | CASSPVRTSGNTGELFF
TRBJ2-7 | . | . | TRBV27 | TGTGCCAGCAGTTTAGAAATGGGGCCTAACGAGCAGTACTTC | CASSLEMGPNEQYF
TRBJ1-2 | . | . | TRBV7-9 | TGTGCCAGCAGCCATGAAATCTATGGCTACACCTTC | CASSHEIYGYTF
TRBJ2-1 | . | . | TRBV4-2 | TGTGCCAGCAGCAAGGTGGGAGAGGACTACAATGAGCAGTTCTTC | CASSKVGEDYNEQFF
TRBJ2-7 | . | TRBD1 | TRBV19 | TGTGCCAGTAGGTTCTCCGGGACAGACTCCTACGAGCAGTACTTC | CASRFSGTDSYEQYF
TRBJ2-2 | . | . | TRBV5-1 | TGCGCCAGCACAGCGAACACCGGGGAGCTGTTTTTT | CASTANTGELFF
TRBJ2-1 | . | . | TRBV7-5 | TGTGCCAGCAGCCACGAGCTAGCACCCTACAATGAGCAGTTCTTC | CASSHELAPYNEQFF
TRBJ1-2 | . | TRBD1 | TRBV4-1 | TGCGCCAGCAGCCAAGTCGAGGACAGGGTCGATGGCTACACCTTC | CASSQVEDRVDGYTF
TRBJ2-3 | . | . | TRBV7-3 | TGTGCCAGCAGCGAAGCCCCCTCTCTAGCGCGCACAGATACGCAGTATTTT | CASSEAPSLARTDTQYF
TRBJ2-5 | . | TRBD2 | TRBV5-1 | TGCGCCAGCAACCTCCTTCTGGGGGGGAGAGAGACCCAGTACTTC | CASNLLLGGRETQYF
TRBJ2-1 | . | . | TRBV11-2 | TGTGCCAGCCAAATTCCGTACAATGAGCAGTTCTTC | CASQIPYNEQFF
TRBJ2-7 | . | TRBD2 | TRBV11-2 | TGTGCCAGCAGCTTAGTGTTGGGGGGGTACTACGAGCAGTACTTC | CASSLVLGGYYEQYF
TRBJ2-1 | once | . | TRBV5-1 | TGCGCCAGCAGCTTGGCGGTGAGCTCCTACAATGAGCAGTTCTTC | CASSLAVSSYNEQFF
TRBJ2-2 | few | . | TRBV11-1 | TGTGCCAGCAGCTTAGATTCCGGAACCCACACCGGGGAGCTGTTTTTT | CASSLDSGTHTGELFF
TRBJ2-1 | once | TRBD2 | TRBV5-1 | TGCGCCAGCAGCTTGACTAGCGGGAGTAATGAGCAGTTCTTC | CASSLTSGSNEQFF
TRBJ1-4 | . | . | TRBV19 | TGTGCCAGTAGTGCACGACAGGTGGAAAAACTGTTTTTT | CASSARQVEKLFF
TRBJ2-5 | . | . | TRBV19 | TGTGCCAGTAGAGAGACGTCTCAAGAGACCCAGTACTTC | CASRETSQETQYF
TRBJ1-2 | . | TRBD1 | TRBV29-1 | TGCAGCGATATGCTTGGGACAGGGAAAGGCTACACCTTC | CSDMLGTGKGYTF
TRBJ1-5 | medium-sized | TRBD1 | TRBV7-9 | TGTGCCAGCAGCCGGGGACAGCTTCAGCCCCAGCATTTT | CASSRGQLQPQHF
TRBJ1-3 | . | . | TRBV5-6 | TGTGCCAGCAGCTTGATGGACTCTGGAAACACCATATATTTT | CASSLMDSGNTIYF